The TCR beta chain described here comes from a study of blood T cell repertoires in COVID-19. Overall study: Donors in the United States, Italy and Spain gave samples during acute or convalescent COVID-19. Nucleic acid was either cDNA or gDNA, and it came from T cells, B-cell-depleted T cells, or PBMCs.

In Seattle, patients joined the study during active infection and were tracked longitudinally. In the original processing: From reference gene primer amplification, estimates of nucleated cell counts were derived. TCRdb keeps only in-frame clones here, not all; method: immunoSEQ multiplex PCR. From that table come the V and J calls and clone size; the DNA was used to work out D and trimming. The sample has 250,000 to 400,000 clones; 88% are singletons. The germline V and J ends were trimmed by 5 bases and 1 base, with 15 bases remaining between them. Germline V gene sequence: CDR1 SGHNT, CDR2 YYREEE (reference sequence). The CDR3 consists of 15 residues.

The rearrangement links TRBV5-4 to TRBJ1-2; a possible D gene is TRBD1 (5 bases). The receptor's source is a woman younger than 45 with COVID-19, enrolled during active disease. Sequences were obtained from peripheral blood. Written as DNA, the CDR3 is TGTGCCAGCAGTCGACAGAACCAACTTAACTATGGCTACACCTTC. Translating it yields CASSRQNQLNYGYTF.